This T cell receptor (beta chain) emerged from a study of blood T cell repertoires in COVID-19. On the study more broadly: Acute-phase and convalescent COVID-19 samples originated in the United States, Italy and Spain.

The length of the CDR3 is 16 residues. Germline V gene lookup returns CDR1 MNHNS and CDR2 SASEGT. The ends were cut back, 1 base at V and 9 bases at J, with 16 bases in the middle. Method: immunoSEQ multiplex PCR; TCRdb's copy keeps in-frame clones and lacks some. The sample holds about 97,000 clones; approximately 90% are singletons and the top ten take 15%. This clonotype was sampled from a human donor in a cohort sampled during active COVID-19. The sequenced sample was peripheral blood. V usage is TRBV6-1 and J usage is TRBJ1-6; D is possibly TRBD1 (6 bases). As DNA, the CDR3 is TGTGCCAGCAGTGAAGGTTGGGGGGGCGCAGGTTCACCCCTCCACTTT. This sequence encodes CASSEGWGGAGSPLHF.